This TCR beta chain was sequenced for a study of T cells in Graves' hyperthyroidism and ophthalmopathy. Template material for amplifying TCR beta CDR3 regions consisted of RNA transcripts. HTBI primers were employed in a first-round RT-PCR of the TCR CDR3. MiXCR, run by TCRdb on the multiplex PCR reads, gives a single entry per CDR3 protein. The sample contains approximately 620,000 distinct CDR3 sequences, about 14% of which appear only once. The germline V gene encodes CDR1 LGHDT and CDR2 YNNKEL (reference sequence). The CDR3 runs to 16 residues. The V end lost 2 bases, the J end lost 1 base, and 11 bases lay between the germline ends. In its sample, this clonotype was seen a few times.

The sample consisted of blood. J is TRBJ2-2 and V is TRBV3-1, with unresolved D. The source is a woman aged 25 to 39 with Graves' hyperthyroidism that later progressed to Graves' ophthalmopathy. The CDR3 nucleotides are TGTGCCAGCAGCCAATCGGATTTGGGGAACACCGGGGAGCTGTTTTTT. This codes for CASSQSDLGNTGELFF.